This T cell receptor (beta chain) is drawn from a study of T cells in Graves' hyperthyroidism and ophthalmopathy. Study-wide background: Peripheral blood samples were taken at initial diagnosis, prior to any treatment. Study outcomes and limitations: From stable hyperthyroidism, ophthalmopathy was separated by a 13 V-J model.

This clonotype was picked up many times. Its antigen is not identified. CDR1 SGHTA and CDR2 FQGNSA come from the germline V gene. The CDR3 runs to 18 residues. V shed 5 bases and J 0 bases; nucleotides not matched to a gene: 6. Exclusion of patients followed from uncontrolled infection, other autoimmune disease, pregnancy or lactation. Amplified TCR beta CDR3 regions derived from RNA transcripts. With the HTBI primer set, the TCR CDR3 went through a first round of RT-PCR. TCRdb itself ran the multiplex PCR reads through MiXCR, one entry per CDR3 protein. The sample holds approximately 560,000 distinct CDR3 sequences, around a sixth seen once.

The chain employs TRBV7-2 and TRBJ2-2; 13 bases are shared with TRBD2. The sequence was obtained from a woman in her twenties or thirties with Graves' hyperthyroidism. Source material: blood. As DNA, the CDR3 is TGTGCCAGCAGCCCGTCCGGGACTAGCGGGACGAACACCGGGGAGCTGTTTTTT. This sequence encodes CASSPSGTSGTNTGELFF.